Presented here are 11 T cell receptor beta chains from one specimen sequenced in a study of metastatic and nonmetastatic thyroid tumors. TCRdb called clones again from the PCR reads with MiXCR. Of about 14,000 clones in the sample, about 33% are singletons; the top ten hold 25% to 30%. Thyroid surgery was preceded by no treatment in any patient. Sequenced input: tumor tissue. These receptor sequences come from a female donor with papillary thyroid cancer or a benign thyroid nodule (not recorded which). Some clones in this sample may be carry-over from other donors' samples.

This clone came up a few times. J is TRBJ1-1 and V is TRBV11-1, with 7 nucleotides matching TRBD1. Trimming at V came to 5 bases and at J to 0 bases, leaving 18 bases not matched to a gene. This CDR3 comprises 19 residues. The V gene's germline CDR1 is SGHAT and CDR2 FQDESV (reference sequence). As DNA, the CDR3 is TGTGCCAGCAGCGAAACGAATCCCCCGGGACAGAGCATGAACACTGAAGCTTTCTTT. This gives the protein CASSETNPPGQSMNTEAFF. Using reference TRBV11-1 and TRBJ1-1 for the parts outside the CDR3, the full variable domain is EAEVAQSPRYKITEKSQAVAFWCDPISGHATLYWYRQILGQGPELLVQFQDESVVDDSQLPKDRFSAERLKGVDSTLKIQPAELGDSAMYLCASSETNPPGQSMNTEAFFGQGTRLTVV.

The chain is built from TRBV5-4 and TRBJ2-2, with no clear D. Trimming pared 0 bases from V and 0 bases from J, leaving 3 bases between. The CDR3 covers 14 residues. Looked up from germline, CDR1 is SGHNT and CDR2 is YYREEE (reference sequence). CDR3 nucleotides: TGTGCCAGCAGCTTGGTCGCGAACACCGGGGAGCTGTTTTTT. It is translated as CASSLVANTGELFF.

V and J are TRBV2 and TRBJ1-1; no clear D. The CDR3 has 13 amino acids. The germline V gene encodes CDR1 SNHLY and CDR2 FYNNEI. Trimming took 7 bases from V and 1 from J, leaving 10 bases between them. The CDR3 loop reads CASTELENTEAFF. Here the CDR3 DNA reads TGTGCCAGCACCGAACTGGAGAACACTGAAGCTTTCTTT.

J is TRBJ1-3 and V is TRBV30; a possible D gene is TRBD1 (5 bases). V lost 4 bases, J lost 0 bases, and 10 bases lay in between. The CDR3 is 14 amino acids. Germline CDR1 GTSNPN, CDR2 SVGIG (reference sequence). Written as DNA, the CDR3 is TGTGCCTGGACCCAGGGCAGCTCTGGAAACACCATATATTTT. Amino acid sequence: CAWTQGSSGNTIYF.

The chain is built from TRBV4-1 and TRBJ1-5, with D hard to call. V was cut by 4 bases and J by 3 bases, with 10 bases left in between. CDR1 is MGHRA, CDR2 YSYEKL, per germline. This CDR3 comprises 14 residues. CDR3 in amino acids: CASSPTFLNQPQHF. DNA for the CDR3: TGCGCCAGCAGCCCTACTTTCCTCAATCAGCCCCAGCATTTT.

This clone is deemed medium-sized (0.01 to 0.1%). The chain has TRBV5-8 and TRBJ2-1; 7 positions match TRBD2. Unmatched junction bases numbered 4, after V lost 0 bases and J lost 7 bases. Looked up from germline, CDR1 is SGHTS and CDR2 is YDEGEE. The CDR3 extends over 14 amino acids. In DNA form, the CDR3 reads TGTGCCAGCAGCTTGGAACTAGCGACGAATGAGCAGTTCTTC. Its translation: CASSLELATNEQFF.

Judged by abundance, this clone is medium-sized (0.01 to 0.1%). This chain joins TRBV19 and TRBJ2-7, with TRBD1 identical over 7 bases. There are 14 residues in the CDR3. J gave up 2 bases and V 4 bases, and 5 bases lay outside the gene matches. Germline CDR1 LNHDA, CDR2 SQIVND (reference sequence). The CDR3 sequence: CASSTTGVTYEQYF. CDR3 sequence (DNA): TGTGCCAGTAGTACCACAGGGGTTACCTACGAGCAGTACTTC.

Worth noting for this clone: This could be a read error, since a much larger clone is one nucleotide away. Other nucleotide sequences in the sample specify the same CDR3. V gene TRBV11-3 combines with J gene TRBJ2-4, with 7 bases aligning to TRBD1. The CDR3 loop spans 14 amino acids. Trimming cost V 1 base and J 4 bases; bases outside gene matches: 1. Germline CDR1 is SGHNT and CDR2 is YENEEA. The CDR3: CASSLGQGKNIQYF. In nucleotides, the CDR3 is TGTGCCAGCAGCTTAGGACAGGGTAAAAACATTCAGTACTTC.

V usage is TRBV20-1 and J usage is TRBJ1-4; no definite D call. The CDR3 extends over 13 amino acids. Between the trimmed V and J ends, which lost 5 bases and 5 bases, there was a span of 12 bases. In germline, CDR1 is DFQATT, CDR2 SNEGSKA (reference sequence). CDR3 in amino acids: CSAGGLGNEKLFF. For the CDR3, the DNA is TGCAGTGCTGGCGGACTAGGGAATGAAAAACTGTTTTTT.

In its sample, this clone was seen many times. This rearrangement joins TRBV27 to TRBJ2-5; no definite D call. Germline V gene sequence: CDR1 MNHEY, CDR2 SMNVEV (reference sequence). This CDR3 has 15 residues. V was pared by 5 bases and J by 4 bases, with 17 bases between. CDR3 DNA: TGTGCCAGCAGTCTTCTAGGTCAGGCCCGAGAGACCCAGTACTTC. Translating gives CASSLLGQARETQYF.

This clone was seen a handful of times. The chain links TRBV6-2 or TRBV6-3 to TRBJ1-6, with D perhaps matching TRBD1 (6 bases). The V and J ends lost 2 bases and 0 bases respectively, with 11 bases between them. Germline values: CDR1 MNHEY, CDR2 SVGEGT. The CDR3 extends over 17 amino acids. CDR3 nucleotides: TGTGCCAGCAGTTACAAAGGGGGGAGCTCCTATAATTCACCCCTCCACTTT. Translating it yields CASSYKGGSSYNSPLHF.